The T cell receptor (beta chain) described here comes from a study of cytomegalovirus exposure and HLA in healthy donors. Note on this clone: The target antigen is unknown.

The study ran its PCR with 60 Vbeta and 13 Jbeta primers. This table comes from immunoSEQ multiplex PCR, and its TCRdb copy is limited to in-frame clones, with some not included. The sample includes approximately 140,000 clones, approximately 91% of them seen just once. Whole-study results and caveats: It was reported that the classifier diagnosed cytomegalovirus status with high specificity and sensitivity in both the original and validation cohorts. Accurate prediction of HLA-A and HLA-B alleles (for most subjects) was reportedly achieved from TCR beta sequences. Specificity of a few CMV-associated chains for CMV antigens was verified in vitro.

The sequenced sample was PBMCs. The receptor comes from a woman aged 40 to 50 in good health and CMV-seronegative.

The CDR3 region is CASSYQQLNNYGYTF. The CDR3 region has the DNA TGTGCCAGCAGTTACCAACAGCTAAATAACTATGGCTACACCTTC. The chain uses TRBV6-5 and TRBJ1-2; D is ambiguous. The V and J ends lost 2 bases and 1 base respectively, with 11 bases between them. The CDR3 loop spans 15 amino acids. The germline gives CDR1 MNHEY, CDR2 SVGAGI.